The 7 T cell receptor beta chains in this list originate from one sample, sequenced in a study of cytomegalovirus exposure and HLA in healthy donors. The primer mix had 60 Vbeta and 13 Jbeta primers. Method: immunoSEQ multiplex PCR; TCRdb's copy keeps in-frame clones and lacks some. The sample yields about 270,000 clones, about 66% seen once. The sample consisted of PBMCs. Source of these receptors: a female donor in good health and CMV-seronegative.

The chain recombines TRBV18 with TRBJ1-1, with D possibly matching TRBD1 (6 bases). Germline V gene data show CDR1 as KGHSH and CDR2 as LQKENI. This CDR3 spans 17 amino acids. Trimming took 0 bases from V and 1 from J, leaving 15 bases between them. CDR3 sequence (DNA): TGTGCCAGCTCACCACCCCTGGGGGGGCAGCCGAACACTGAAGCTTTCTTT. It is translated as CASSPPLGGQPNTEAFF.

The chain uses TRBV5-1 and TRBJ2-7, with unresolved D. V was clipped by 5 bases and J by 2 bases, with 11 bases between them. Per germline, CDR1 SGHRS and CDR2 YFSETQ. The CDR3 length is 13 residues. The CDR3 bases are TGCGCCAGCAGTGAGGCCCGGGCCTACGAGCAGTACTTC. This translates into CASSEARAYEQYF.

The chain employs TRBV20-1 and TRBJ2-7; the D is unclear. This CDR3 comprises 11 residues. The V end was cut by 2 bases, the J end by 5 bases, with 7 bases between. Germline V CDR1 and CDR2: DFQATT, SNEGSKA (reference sequence). The CDR3 bases are TGCAGTGCTAGATTGGAGCACGAGCAGTACTTC. It is translated as CSARLEHEQYF.

The chain couples TRBV14 to TRBJ1-2, with D unclear. CDR1 and CDR2 from the germline V gene are SGHDN and FVKESK. The CDR3 sequence is 13 residues long. The V gene lost 4 bases and the J gene lost 10 bases, with 16 bases spanning the gap. CDR3 nucleotide sequence: TGTGCCAGCAGCCCTCGAAGGAGGGATGACTACACCTTC. It is translated as CASSPRRRDDYTF.

The chain uses TRBV2 and TRBJ1-5, with 8 bases lining up with TRBD1. Looked up from germline, CDR1 is SNHLY and CDR2 is FYNNEI. The CDR3 is 13 residues long. The V segment lost 8 bases and the J segment 4 bases; nucleotides outside the gene matches: 4. The CDR3, as DNA: TGTGCCAGCGGACAGGGCGGGAATCAGCCCCAGCATTTT. This gives the protein CASGQGGNQPQHF.

The V call is TRBV5-6, the J call TRBJ2-5, with D unresolved. The length of the CDR3 is 15 residues. The V end lost 1 base, the J end lost 2 bases, and 12 bases lay between the germline ends. Germline assignment: CDR1 SGHDT and CDR2 YYEEEE. The CDR3 DNA follows: TGTGCCAGCAGCTTGATTAGACTTCTTCAAGAGACCCAGTACTTC. It codes for CASSLIRLLQETQYF.

This chain links TRBV27 with TRBJ1-1, with 8 positions matching TRBD1. The J segment lost 7 bases and the V segment lost 5 bases, leaving 9 bases of the junction unmatched. Germline V CDR1 and CDR2: MNHEY, SMNVEV (reference sequence). This CDR3 has 14 residues. The CDR3 nucleotides are TGTGCCAGCAGTGTCGGGACAGGTGGGATTGAAGCTTTCTTT. This translates into CASSVGTGGIEAFF.